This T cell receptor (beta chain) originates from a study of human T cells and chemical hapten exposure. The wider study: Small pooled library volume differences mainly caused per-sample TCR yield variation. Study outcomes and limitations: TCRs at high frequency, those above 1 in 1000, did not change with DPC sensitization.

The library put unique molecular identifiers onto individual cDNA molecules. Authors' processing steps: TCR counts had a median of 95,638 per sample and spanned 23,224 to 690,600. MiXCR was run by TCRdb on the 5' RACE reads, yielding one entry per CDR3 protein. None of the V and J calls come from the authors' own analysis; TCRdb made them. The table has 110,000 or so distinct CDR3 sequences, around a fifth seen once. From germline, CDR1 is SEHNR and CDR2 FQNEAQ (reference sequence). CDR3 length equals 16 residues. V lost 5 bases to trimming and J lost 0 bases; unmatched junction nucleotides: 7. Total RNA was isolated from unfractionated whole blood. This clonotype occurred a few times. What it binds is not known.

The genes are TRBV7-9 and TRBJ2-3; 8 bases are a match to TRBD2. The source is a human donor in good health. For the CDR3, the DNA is TGTGCCAGCAGCCTTTATTCTAGCGGGAGCACAGATACGCAGTATTTT. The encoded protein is CASSLYSSGSTDTQYF.